The next 3 T cell receptor beta chains were all read from a single sample in a study of beta chain features in type 1 diabetes. Their recognized antigens are unknown. Expressed TCRB transcripts got sequenced, as all isolated RNA was reverse transcribed. Measured with immunoSEQ multiplex PCR; TCRdb has only the in-frame clones, and not every one. The profile shows over 650,000 clones, over 13% of them singletons. Whole-study findings and limits: All four CD4+ subsets from Type 1 diabetes patients carried moderately but significantly shorter TCRB CDR3s.

The sequenced material came from naive CD4+ T cells from blood. These receptors all stem from a man aged 18 to 29 with type 1 diabetes.

Only a few counts were recorded for this clone. The genes are TRBV14 and TRBJ2-2; D perhaps matches TRBD2 (6 bases). The V gene's germline CDR1 is SGHDN and CDR2 FVKESK. The ends were cut back, 4 bases at V and 7 bases at J, with 22 bases in the middle. CDR3 length equals 17 residues. CDR3 amino acids: CASSPPMWRDRSGELFF. CDR3 DNA sequence: TGTGCCAGCAGCCCCCCTATGTGGAGGGATAGAAGCGGGGAGCTGTTTTTT.

The chain combines TRBV19 with TRBJ2-1, with 11 positions matching TRBD2. Looked up from germline, CDR1 is LNHDA and CDR2 is SQIVND (reference sequence). The V segment lost 7 bases and the J segment 3 bases; nucleotides outside the gene matches: 8. This CDR3 is 16 amino acids long. The CDR3 DNA follows: TGTGCCAGTACCCCAACTAGCGGGAGAAGCTACAATGAGCAGTTCTTC. This translates into CASTPTSGRSYNEQFF.

The V and J genes are TRBV5-1 and TRBJ2-7, with TRBD1 matching over 8 bases. The V gene's germline CDR1 is SGHRS and CDR2 YFSETQ. The CDR3 covers 15 residues. Trimming removed 6 bases from V and 4 bases from J; junction bases left unmatched: 12. In DNA form, the CDR3 reads TGCGCCAGCAACCCCGAGACAGGGGATCAGTACGAGCAGTACTTC. Protein product: CASNPETGDQYEQYF.